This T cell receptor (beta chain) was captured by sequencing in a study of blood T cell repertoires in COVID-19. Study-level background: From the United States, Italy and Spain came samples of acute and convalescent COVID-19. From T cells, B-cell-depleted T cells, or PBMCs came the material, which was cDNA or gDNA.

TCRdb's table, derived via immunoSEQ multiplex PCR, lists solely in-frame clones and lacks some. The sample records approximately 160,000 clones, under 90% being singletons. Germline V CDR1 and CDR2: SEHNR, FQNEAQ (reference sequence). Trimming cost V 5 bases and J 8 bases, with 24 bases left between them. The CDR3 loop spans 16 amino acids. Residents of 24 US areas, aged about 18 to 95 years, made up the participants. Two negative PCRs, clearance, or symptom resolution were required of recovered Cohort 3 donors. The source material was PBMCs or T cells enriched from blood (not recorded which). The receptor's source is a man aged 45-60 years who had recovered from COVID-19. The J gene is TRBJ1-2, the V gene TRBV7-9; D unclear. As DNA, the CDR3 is TGTGCCAGCAGCCGAGGAACGGACCGCAGAGAGGGCGGCTACACCTTC. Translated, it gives CASSRGTDRREGGYTF.